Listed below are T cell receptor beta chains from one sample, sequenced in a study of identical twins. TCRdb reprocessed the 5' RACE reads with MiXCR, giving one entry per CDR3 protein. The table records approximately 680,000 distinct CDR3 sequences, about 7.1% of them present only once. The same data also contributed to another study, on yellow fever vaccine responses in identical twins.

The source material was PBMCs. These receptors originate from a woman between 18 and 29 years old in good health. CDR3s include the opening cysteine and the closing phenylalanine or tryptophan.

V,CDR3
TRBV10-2,CASSGTSGLTDTQYF
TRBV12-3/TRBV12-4,CASSFGVTPSRTEAFF
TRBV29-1,CSVPTGGLQETQYF
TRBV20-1,CSASGGNSNQPQHF
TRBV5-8,CASSPWAGIGNIQYF
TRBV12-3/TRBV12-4,CASRPGLAGVEQFF
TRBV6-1,CASSEVGGQPYNEQFF
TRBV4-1,CASSQEGRGAAPGELFF
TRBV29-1,CSVGRDLASSDTQYF
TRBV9,CASSVGSGSVTQYF
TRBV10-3,CAISSKLGQGETQYF
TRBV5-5,CASSGGGRETGTDTQYF
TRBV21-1,CASSKGGVRAYNEQFF
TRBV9,CASSAGTGVVYEQYF
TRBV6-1,CASRNKGLAGVHEQFF
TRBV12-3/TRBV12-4,CASRGTSGRTIPQFF
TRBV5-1,CASSLGPLTSGIVYEQYF
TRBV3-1,CASSQENPFGQYGVWTGELFF
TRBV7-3,CASSSGPGQPYEQYF
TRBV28,CASSFRDKGNTIYF
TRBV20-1,CSARQGTSNSPLHF
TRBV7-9,CASSHPASGREQFF
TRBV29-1,CSVATKLAGVPYEQYF
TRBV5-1,CASSLGTSLGPYEQYF
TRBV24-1,CATSVGDEQFF
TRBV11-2,CASSLAVNLPGNTQYF
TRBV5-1,CASSLKRAGASNEELFF